The entry below gives a single T cell receptor beta chain sequence along with its context. Antigen: not known. TEMRA cells were FACS-enriched, unlike CD8+ and CD4+ T cells, which were negatively isolated. RNA was extracted with the RNeasy kit, and a quantity of roughly 0.45 to 1 ug was reverse transcribed using random hexamers. The amplification used immunoSEQ multiplex PCR on TCR beta CDR3; it spanned 54 Vbeta and 13 Jbeta. From the immunoSEQ multiplex PCR reads, TCRdb called clonotypes with MiXCR, one entry per CDR3 protein. The profile shows 50,000 to 55,000 distinct CDR3 sequences, roughly 94% of them singletons. These data are taken from a study of CD8 T cells in Susac syndrome. Turning to the study itself: Treatment status at blood draw for the Susac syndrome patients was therapy-naive, corticosteroids, or intravenous immunoglobulin alone.

With V trimmed by 6 bases and J by 2 bases, 26 bases remained unmatched. The CDR3 length is 21 residues. Germline CDR1 MGHDK, CDR2 SYGVNS. Study results and caveats: In total CD8+ repertoires, 15 to 20 Susac-specific public clones were found, and in CD8+ TEMRA repertoires, about 5 were found.

The clonotype was recovered from a human donor with Susac syndrome. The sample was CD8+ T cells from PBMCs. V gene TRBV25-1 combines with J gene TRBJ2-5, with 8 bases aligning to TRBD2. The CDR3, as DNA: TGTGCCAGCAGACCACAAACCCTTTCCCCCGGGGAGCGGGAGAAACAAGAGACCCAGTACTTC. Translating gives CASRPQTLSPGEREKQETQYF. The whole variable domain, filled in from reference TRBV25-1 and TRBJ2-5, reads EADIYQTPRYLVIGTGKKITLECSQTMGHDKMYWYQQDPGMELHLIHYSYGVNSTEKGDLSSESTVSRIRTEHFPLTLESARPSHTSQYLCASRPQTLSPGEREKQETQYFGPGTRLLVL.